A single T cell receptor beta chain is shown here with its context. V was clipped by 4 bases and J by 1 base, with 6 bases between them. The germline CDR1 and CDR2 sequences are KGHDR and SFDVKD. This CDR3 comprises 13 residues. This record comes from a study of blood T cell repertoires in COVID-19. In the study overall: Sources were T cells, B-cell-depleted T cells, or PBMCs; the material itself was cDNA or gDNA.

Under the authors' procedure: Amplification of reference gene primers provided the estimated nucleated cell counts. The protocol was immunoSEQ multiplex PCR, while the TCRdb copy is restricted to in-frame clones and leaves out a portion. V, J and clone size were drawn from that table, and D and trimming were deduced from the DNA. The profile covers approximately 250,000 clones, with around nine tenths appearing a single time and approximately 8.2% taken by the ten largest. The origin of this receptor is a middle-aged man with active or convalescent COVID-19. This sequence joins TRBV24-1 and TRBJ1-1; D not resolved. Sequencing used peripheral blood. CDR3 coding DNA: TGTGCCACCAGTGAGCGTTCGAACACTGAAGCTTTCTTT. It yields the protein CATSERSNTEAFF.